These 30 T cell receptor beta chains were all obtained from the same sample, sequenced in a study of cytomegalovirus exposure and HLA in healthy donors. Primers: 60 Vbeta forward and 13 Jbeta reverse. Data came from immunoSEQ multiplex PCR; TCRdb stores just in-frame clones and leaves some out. The table shows 150,000 to 200,000 clones, with 82% occurring only once. The sample consisted of PBMCs. The receptors come from a girl aged 5 to 17 in good health and CMV-seropositive.

The chain carries TRBV7-3 and TRBJ2-1; the match to TRBD2 covers 10 bases. The V gene end was trimmed by 5 bases and the J gene end by 4 bases; junction bases not matched to a gene: 5. The CDR3 is 15 amino acids. In germline, CDR1 is SGHTA, CDR2 FQGTGA. CDR3 sequence reads: CASSPAGGRYNEQFF. Written as DNA, the CDR3 is TGTGCCAGCAGCCCAGCGGGGGGGCGTTACAATGAGCAGTTCTTC. The full variable domain, completed using reference TRBV7-3 and TRBJ2-1, is GAGVSQTPSNKVTEKGKYVELRCDPISGHTALYWYRQSLGQGPEFLIYFQGTGAADDSGLPNDRFFAVRPEGSVSTLKIQRTERGDSAVYLCASSPAGGRYNEQFFGPGTRLTVL.

In the case of this clone: The same CDR3 can be traced to other DNA sequences in this sample. The chain couples TRBV5-1 to TRBJ1-1; D is undetermined. V was trimmed by 4 bases and J by 3 bases, leaving 13 bases between them. This CDR3 region has 14 residues. Germline V CDR1 and CDR2: SGHRS, YFSETQ. The CDR3 DNA sequence: TGCGCCAGCAGCCCCGCGGGCGGATACACTGAAGCTTTCTTT. This codes for CASSPAGGYTEAFF.

This chain uses TRBV10-1 with TRBJ2-1, with D unresolved. The V and J ends lost 5 bases and 4 bases respectively, with 9 bases between them. This CDR3 has 13 amino acids. Germline CDR1 WNHNN, CDR2 SYGVQD (reference sequence). The CDR3 DNA follows: TGCGCCAGCAGTTTATCCCTTTACAATGAGCAGTTCTTC. It translates to CASSLSLYNEQFF.

This clone has a single count. This chain uses TRBV6-5 with TRBJ2-1, with 7 bases that match TRBD2. V lost 4 bases and J lost 0; bases outside the gene matches: 3. CDR1 and CDR2 from the germline V gene are MNHEY and SVGAGI. The length of the CDR3 is 15 residues. The CDR3 sequence: CASSSSSGSYNEQFF. The CDR3 DNA is TGTGCCAGCAGTTCATCTAGCGGCTCCTACAATGAGCAGTTCTTC.

The rearrangement links TRBV11-3 to TRBJ2-5; tentatively, D is TRBD2 (6 bases). The ends were cut back, 5 bases at V and 5 bases at J, with 15 bases in the middle. The CDR3 totals 14 residues. CDR1 and CDR2 (germline): SGHNT, YENEEA. The CDR3 sequence is CASSPGGTRETQYF. CDR3 nucleotide sequence: TGTGCCAGCAGCCCGGGCGGGACCAGGGAGACCCAGTACTTC.

The chain uses TRBV4-3 and TRBJ2-4, with D maybe TRBD2 (7 bases). This CDR3 contains 15 residues. The V gene's germline CDR1 is LGHNA and CDR2 YSLEER. The V and J ends lost 1 base and 9 bases respectively, with 16 bases between them. This CDR3 is CASSQARGGSGIQYF. DNA of the CDR3: TGCGCCAGCAGCCAAGCTAGGGGGGGCTCTGGCATTCAGTACTTC.

The chain links TRBV19 to TRBJ2-5; possibly TRBD1 for D (6 bases). The V gene's germline CDR1 is LNHDA and CDR2 SQIVND (reference sequence). V lost 3 bases to trimming and J lost 3 bases, with 8 bases between them. The CDR3 consists of 13 residues. The CDR3 loop is CASSMDRKETQYF. As DNA, the CDR3 is TGTGCCAGTAGTATGGACAGAAAAGAGACCCAGTACTTC. Based on the CDR3 plus reference TRBV19 and TRBJ2-5, the full variable domain is DGGITQSPKYLFRKEGQNVTLSCEQNLNHDAMYWYRQDPGQGLRLIYYSQIVNDFQKGDIAEGYSVSREKKESFPLTVTSAQKNPTAFYLCASSMDRKETQYFGPGTRLLVL.

This rearrangement joins TRBV18 to TRBJ2-3; a possible D gene is TRBD1 (5 bases). Germline V gene lookup returns CDR1 KGHSH and CDR2 LQKENI. Between the trimmed V and J ends, which lost 6 bases and 3 bases, there was a span of 13 bases. This CDR3 is 14 amino acids long. CDR3 coding DNA: TGTGCCAGCTCCCTCATAGACAGTACAGATACGCAGTATTTT. Encoded protein: CASSLIDSTDTQYF.

The V and J genes are TRBV7-9 and TRBJ1-4; 9 bases map to TRBD1. Germline CDR1 and CDR2: SEHNR and FQNEAQ (reference sequence). The CDR3 is 14 amino acids. The ends lost 4 bases at V and 8 bases at J; junction bases unmatched: 5. CDR3 region: CASSSRTGEEKLFF. CDR3 nucleotide sequence: TGTGCCAGCAGCTCAAGGACAGGGGAGGAAAAACTGTTTTTT.

The chain couples TRBV6-1 to TRBJ1-5, with D unclear. The length of the CDR3 is 15 residues. The germline V gene encodes CDR1 MNHNS and CDR2 SASEGT. Deletions cut 4 bases from V and 6 bases from J, with 16 bases between. CDR3 in amino acids: CASSGPGLPGQPQHF. DNA for the CDR3: TGTGCCAGCAGTGGGCCAGGACTACCTGGTCAGCCCCAGCATTTT.

DNA of the CDR3: TGTGCCAGCAGCTTAAGAACAGGGAAGGCTTTCTTT. This sequence encodes CASSLRTGKAFF. The genes are TRBV7-2 and TRBJ1-1; tentatively, D is TRBD1 (6 bases). Per the germline V gene, CDR1 is SGHTA and CDR2 is FQGNSA. The CDR3 covers 12 residues. The V end was cut by 2 bases, the J end by 11 bases, with 12 bases between.

The chain links TRBV19 to TRBJ2-3, with no clear D. Between the trimmed V and J ends, which lost 2 bases and 0 bases, there was a span of 9 bases. Looked up from germline, CDR1 is LNHDA and CDR2 is SQIVND (reference sequence). This CDR3 has 15 amino acids. DNA for the CDR3: TGTGCCAGTAGTATACAGGCCGCTAGCACAGATACGCAGTATTTT. Translation: CASSIQAASTDTQYF.

The chain couples TRBV14 to TRBJ2-2; tentative D call: TRBD2 (5 bases). From germline, CDR1 is SGHDN and CDR2 FVKESK. Trimming pared 4 bases from V and 0 bases from J, leaving 9 bases between. This CDR3 region has 15 residues. The CDR3 nucleotides read TGTGCCAGCAGCCGAGGGCGGGCGAACACCGGGGAGCTGTTTTTT. This gives the protein CASSRGRANTGELFF.

This sequence joins TRBV19 and TRBJ1-4; D ambiguous. Germline V lookup: CDR1 LNHDA, CDR2 SQIVND (reference sequence). The V end lost 6 bases, the J end lost 4 bases, and 12 bases lay between the germline ends. This CDR3 region has 14 residues. CDR3 nucleotide sequence: TGTGCCAGTAGCCCCAACGGTCGTAATGAAAAACTGTTTTTT. This gives the protein CASSPNGRNEKLFF.

This chain links TRBV6-6 with TRBJ1-2; 8 positions match TRBD1. V trimming: 7 bases; J trimming: 7 bases; junction bases outside the gene matches: 5. The germline gives CDR1 MNHNY, CDR2 SVGAGI (reference sequence). The CDR3 totals 12 residues. The CDR3, as DNA: TGTGCCAGCAAGACAGGGGAGGGTGGCTACACCTTC. It is translated as CASKTGEGGYTF.

This clone was seen more than once but under ten times. The chain joins TRBV27 to TRBJ2-7, with TRBD2 as a possible D gene (6 bases). The CDR3 is 15 residues long. Germline V CDR1 and CDR2: MNHEY, SMNVEV (reference sequence). Between the trimmed V and J ends, which lost 6 bases and 9 bases, there was a span of 24 bases. The CDR3 region has the DNA TGTGCCAGCAGCCCTCACGGGGTCGGGAGAGAGGGGCAGTACTTC. Translating gives CASSPHGVGREGQYF.

The J gene is TRBJ2-1, the V gene TRBV4-1, with D possibly TRBD1 on 6 matching bases. The germline V gene has CDR1 MGHRA and CDR2 YSYEKL. The V and J ends lost 4 bases and 9 bases respectively, with 19 bases between them. The CDR3 is 15 residues long. The CDR3 loop reads CASSLGLVGAGEQFF. The CDR3 DNA is TGCGCCAGCAGCCTCGGGTTGGTGGGGGCTGGTGAGCAGTTCTTC.

Here the CDR3 reads CASSAAGTIYEQYF. In DNA form, the CDR3 reads TGTGCCAGTAGTGCCGCCGGGACAATCTACGAGCAGTACTTC. The chain has TRBV19 and TRBJ2-7; D might be TRBD1 (6 bases). This CDR3 has 14 amino acids. V was trimmed by 5 bases and J by 3 bases, leaving 14 bases between them. Looked up from germline, CDR1 is LNHDA and CDR2 is SQIVND (reference sequence).

This chain uses TRBV6-6 with TRBJ2-1, with D possibly TRBD2 on 5 matching bases. The CDR3 is 15 residues long. V was trimmed by 4 bases and J by 5 bases, leaving 15 bases between them. Germline V gene data show CDR1 as MNHNY and CDR2 as SVGAGI (reference sequence). CDR3 sequence reads: CASSSPGSGHNEQFF. The CDR3 nucleotides read TGTGCCAGCAGTTCCCCGGGATCGGGCCACAATGAGCAGTTCTTC.

The chain links TRBV11-3 to TRBJ2-3; TRBD2 matches 9 bases. The germline V gene encodes CDR1 SGHNT and CDR2 YENEEA. V gave up 8 bases and J gave up 4 bases; unmatched junction bases: 7. This CDR3 comprises 14 residues. CDR3 nucleotide sequence: TGTGCCAGCGCGGCGGGGGGGCTCTCAGATACGCAGTATTTT. Its translation is CASAAGGLSDTQYF.

The V call is TRBV28, the J call TRBJ1-3; 10 bases are shared with TRBD1. This CDR3 has 17 residues. Trimming cost V 7 bases and J 3 bases; bases outside gene matches: 12. Per germline, CDR1 MDHEN and CDR2 SYDVKM. CDR3 in DNA: TGTGCCAGCACCACGGGACAGGGGATTTTAGGTGGAAACACCATATATTTT. Its protein product is CASTTGQGILGGNTIYF.

This rearrangement joins TRBV5-6 to TRBJ1-4; 9 nucleotides match TRBD1. The CDR3 sequence is 14 residues long. With 4 bases clipped from V and 7 bases from J, the junction kept 5 bases outside the gene matches. Looked up from germline, CDR1 is SGHDT and CDR2 is YYEEEE. The CDR3 protein is CASSAPGQGEKLFF. CDR3 bases: TGTGCCAGCAGCGCCCCGGGACAGGGTGAAAAACTGTTTTTT.

The chain couples TRBV28 to TRBJ1-2; D unclear. V lost 5 bases and J lost 0, with 10 bases in between. Germline CDR1 is MDHEN and CDR2 is SYDVKM. The CDR3 totals 14 residues. Here the CDR3 DNA reads TGTGCCAGCAGTCGAGACGGGACTAACTATGGCTACACCTTC. Amino acids: CASSRDGTNYGYTF.

J is TRBJ1-1 and V is TRBV19; possible D gene TRBD1, 5 bases. This CDR3 is built from 16 residues. Germline V gene lookup returns CDR1 LNHDA and CDR2 SQIVND (reference sequence). V lost 2 bases and J lost 5, with 18 bases in between. CDR3 amino acids: CASSIIVLEQGTEAFF. The CDR3 nucleotides read TGTGCCAGTAGTATAATTGTTTTGGAGCAGGGAACTGAAGCTTTCTTT.

The chain has TRBV27 and TRBJ2-7, with D uncertain. This CDR3 comprises 19 residues. V was shortened by 8 bases and J by 3 bases, with 32 bases between the two germline ends. The V gene's germline CDR1 is MNHEY and CDR2 SMNVEV (reference sequence). The chain's CDR3 is CASASFERLIRSPLYEQYF. For the CDR3, the DNA is TGTGCCAGCGCGTCGTTCGAGCGATTAATTCGTTCCCCCCTCTACGAGCAGTACTTC.

The chain uses TRBV5-4 and TRBJ1-3; the D is unclear. CDR1 is SGHNT and CDR2 is YYREEE in the germline V gene (reference sequence). The CDR3 sequence is 14 residues long. Trimming took off 0 bases at V and 8 bases at J, with 12 bases between the two ends. The CDR3 sequence is CASSLDTAADTIYF. The DNA for the CDR3 is TGTGCCAGCAGCTTGGACACCGCGGCCGACACCATATATTTT.

The chain couples TRBV29-1 to TRBJ1-2; TRBD1 might be the D (5 bases). The CDR3 runs to 13 residues. The V end was cut by 5 bases, the J end by 1 base, with 11 bases between. Germline CDR1 is SQVTM and CDR2 is ANQGSEA. This CDR3 reads CSVYRSDNYGYTF. In DNA form, the CDR3 reads TGCAGCGTTTACAGGTCGGATAACTATGGCTACACCTTC.

The chain links TRBV9 to TRBJ1-4; a weak D match, TRBD1 (5 bases). The CDR3 spans 15 residues. The V and J ends lost 3 bases and 7 bases respectively, with 16 bases between them. The germline CDR1 and CDR2 sequences are SGDLS and YYNGEE. The CDR3 sequence is CASSESQGLGEKLFF. The CDR3, as DNA: TGTGCCAGCAGCGAGTCGCAGGGTTTAGGTGAAAAACTGTTTTTT.

This rearrangement joins TRBV6-1 to TRBJ2-2; a possible D gene is TRBD1 (5 bases). Germline V lookup: CDR1 MNHNS, CDR2 SASEGT. V shed 2 bases and J shed 4 bases, with 14 bases lying between them. The CDR3 has 16 residues. The CDR3 nucleotides are TGTGCCAGCAGTGAACTTCGACAGTCGCTCACCGGGGAGCTGTTTTTT. Its protein is CASSELRQSLTGELFF.

The genes are TRBV5-4 and TRBJ2-7, with D perhaps matching TRBD2 (5 bases). The germline V gene has CDR1 SGHNT and CDR2 YYREEE (reference sequence). The V end lost 3 bases, the J end lost 2 bases, and 9 bases lay between the germline ends. The CDR3 contains 13 residues. CDR3 loop: CASSSPGTYEQYF. The DNA of the CDR3 is TGTGCCAGCAGCTCCCCGGGAACCTACGAGCAGTACTTC.